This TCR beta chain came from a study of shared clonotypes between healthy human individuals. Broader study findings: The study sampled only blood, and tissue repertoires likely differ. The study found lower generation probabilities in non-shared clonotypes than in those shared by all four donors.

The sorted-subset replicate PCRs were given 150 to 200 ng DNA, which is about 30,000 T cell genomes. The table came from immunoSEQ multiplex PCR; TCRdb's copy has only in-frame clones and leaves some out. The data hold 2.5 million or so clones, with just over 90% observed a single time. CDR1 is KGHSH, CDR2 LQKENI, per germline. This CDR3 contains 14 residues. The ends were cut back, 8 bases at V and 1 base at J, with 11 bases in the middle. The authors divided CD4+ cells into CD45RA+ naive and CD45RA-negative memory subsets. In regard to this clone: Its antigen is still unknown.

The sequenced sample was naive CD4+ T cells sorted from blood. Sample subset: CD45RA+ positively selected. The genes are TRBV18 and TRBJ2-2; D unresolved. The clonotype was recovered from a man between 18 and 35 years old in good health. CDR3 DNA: TGTGCCAGCACGCCGACGAGGAACACCGGGGAGCTGTTTTTT. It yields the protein CASTPTRNTGELFF.